The clone carrying this T cell receptor (beta chain) was found a few times. Its specificity is unknown. This entry comes from a study of T-cell memory formation after mild COVID-19. The wider study: For the most part, TCR clusters were specific to one donor.

From 5'RACE with constant-segment primers came TCR alpha and TCR beta cDNA libraries that carried sample barcodes and UMIs. TCRdb called the 5' RACE reads again in MiXCR, with one record for every CDR3 protein. The data contain 250,000 to 300,000 distinct CDR3 sequences, more than 15% of them singletons. Study results and limitations: The finding that pre-infection memory included some responding clones suggested that cross-reactive memory joined. Mostly located in CM and EM were contracting CD4+ clones, with contracting CD8+ clones located in EMRA.

CDR3 length equals 14 residues. From germline, CDR1 is SGHVS and CDR2 FQNEAQ. With 5 bases removed from V and 1 base from J, the gap between germline ends came to 10 bases. The receptor was isolated from a young man who had mild COVID-19 (a few samples of this study predate the infection). Cell type and time point are not known. The sequenced material came from PBMCs or a T cell subset sorted from them (not recorded which). The gene calls are TRBV7-8 and TRBJ2-3; D assignment may be TRBD1 or TRBD2 (5 bases each). The CDR3 DNA reads as TGTGCCAGCAGCGTAGGGACGCGCACAGATACGCAGTATTTT. Translating it yields CASSVGTRTDTQYF.